A selection of T cell receptor beta chains follows, all from one sample in a study of identical twins. TCRdb used MiXCR to reprocess the 5' RACE reads, holding one entry per CDR3 protein. The profile shows 250,000 or so distinct CDR3 sequences, 6.5% to 9.5% of them singletons. In addition, the sample was reused for a study of yellow fever vaccine responses in identical twins.

Sequenced input: CD8+ T cells sorted from blood. Receptors originate from a woman between 18 and 29 years old in good health. The CDR3 runs from the conserved cysteine through the conserved F or W. D genes are given only for firm matches. A clone size is listed for some rows: how often the clone was seen (once, few, many), or a class if it is expanded.

j_gene: TRBJ2-5; v_gene: TRBV4-2; abundance: many; d_gene: TRBD2; CDR3aa: CASSPGSGTGGETQYF; CDR3nt: TGTGCCAGCAGCCCCGGATCGGGAACGGGGGGAGAGACCCAGTACTTC
j_gene: TRBJ2-5; v_gene: TRBV4-3; abundance: once; d_gene: NA; CDR3aa: CASSQDKGGETQYF; CDR3nt: TGCGCCAGCAGCCAGGACAAGGGGGGGGAGACCCAGTACTTC
j_gene: TRBJ2-2; v_gene: TRBV7-9; abundance: few; d_gene: TRBD1; CDR3aa: CASSGSGTGLGELFF; CDR3nt: TGTGCCAGCAGCGGATCTGGGACAGGGCTCGGGGAGCTGTTTTTT
j_gene: TRBJ2-2; v_gene: TRBV6-2/TRBV6-3; abundance: few; d_gene: TRBD1; CDR3aa: CASSPGTAGELFF; CDR3nt: TGTGCCAGCAGTCCTGGGACAGCCGGGGAGCTGTTTTTT
j_gene: TRBJ2-7; v_gene: TRBV10-3; abundance: many; d_gene: TRBD2; CDR3aa: CAISDPNFGTSGTPRQYF; CDR3nt: TGTGCCATCAGTGACCCCAACTTCGGGACTAGCGGGACCCCACGGCAGTACTTC
j_gene: TRBJ1-4; v_gene: TRBV20-1; abundance: many; d_gene: NA; CDR3aa: CSAKTVTNEKLFF; CDR3nt: TGCAGTGCTAAGACAGTAACTAATGAAAAACTGTTTTTT
j_gene: TRBJ2-2; v_gene: TRBV6-5; abundance: few; d_gene: TRBD1; CDR3aa: CASSYTNDGTGNTGELFF; CDR3nt: TGTGCCAGCAGCTATACAAACGACGGGACAGGGAACACCGGGGAGCTGTTTTTT
j_gene: TRBJ1-1; v_gene: TRBV7-9; abundance: few; d_gene: TRBD1; CDR3aa: CASILQGGINTEAFF; CDR3nt: TGTGCCAGCATCTTACAGGGGGGGATAAACACTGAAGCTTTCTTT
j_gene: TRBJ2-2; v_gene: TRBV27; abundance: few; d_gene: NA; CDR3aa: CASMGGHTGELFF; CDR3nt: TGTGCCAGCATGGGGGGGCACACCGGGGAGCTGTTTTTT
j_gene: TRBJ1-6; v_gene: TRBV6-1; abundance: many; d_gene: NA; CDR3aa: CASSQTSAPNYNSPLHF; CDR3nt: TGTGCCAGCAGCCAAACCTCGGCACCCAACTATAATTCACCCCTCCACTTT
j_gene: TRBJ1-1; v_gene: TRBV12-3/TRBV12-4; abundance: few; d_gene: NA; CDR3aa: CASSISGQPNTEAFF; CDR3nt: TGTGCCAGCAGTATCTCGGGACAACCGAACACTGAAGCTTTCTTT
j_gene: TRBJ2-7; v_gene: TRBV12-3/TRBV12-4; abundance: NA; d_gene: NA; CDR3aa: CASSPGQLTSYEQYF; CDR3nt: TGTGCCAGCAGTCCCGGACAGCTTACCTCCTACGAGCAGTACTTC
j_gene: TRBJ2-3; v_gene: TRBV7-9; abundance: NA; d_gene: NA; CDR3aa: CASSPVVDTDTQYF; CDR3nt: TGTGCCAGCAGCCCAGTGGTGGACACAGATACGCAGTATTTT
j_gene: TRBJ2-7; v_gene: TRBV9; abundance: few; d_gene: NA; CDR3aa: CASSVETGYSSYEQYF; CDR3nt: TGTGCCAGCAGCGTAGAGACAGGCTATAGCTCCTACGAGCAGTACTTC
j_gene: TRBJ2-5; v_gene: TRBV6-1; abundance: NA; d_gene: NA; CDR3aa: CASSAETTDYQETQYF; CDR3nt: TGTGCCAGCAGTGCCGAGACGACAGACTACCAAGAGACCCAGTACTTC
j_gene: TRBJ1-3; v_gene: TRBV9; abundance: few; d_gene: NA; CDR3aa: CASSPGGAGNTIYF; CDR3nt: TGTGCCAGCAGCCCCGGTGGGGCTGGAAACACCATATATTTT
j_gene: TRBJ2-4; v_gene: TRBV11-1; abundance: few; d_gene: NA; CDR3aa: CASSLFGVPLQETKNIQYF; CDR3nt: TGTGCCAGCAGCTTATTCGGGGTACCTTTGCAGGAGACCAAAAACATTCAGTACTTC
j_gene: TRBJ2-2; v_gene: TRBV7-9; abundance: many; d_gene: NA; CDR3aa: CASSSGDTGELFF; CDR3nt: TGTGCCAGCAGCTCGGGGGACACCGGGGAGCTGTTTTTT
j_gene: TRBJ2-3; v_gene: TRBV27; abundance: NA; d_gene: NA; CDR3aa: CASSRSLSGTDTQYF; CDR3nt: TGTGCCAGCAGTCGTTCCCTATCCGGCACAGATACGCAGTATTTT
j_gene: TRBJ2-2; v_gene: TRBV20-1; abundance: few; d_gene: NA; CDR3aa: CSASLENTGELFF; CDR3nt: TGCAGTGCTAGCCTAGAGAACACCGGGGAGCTGTTTTTT
j_gene: TRBJ1-1; v_gene: TRBV25-1; abundance: many; d_gene: NA; CDR3aa: CASSEFKEAFF; CDR3nt: TGTGCCAGCAGTGAATTTAAAGAAGCTTTCTTT
j_gene: TRBJ2-4; v_gene: TRBV29-1; abundance: many; d_gene: NA; CDR3aa: CSVEDEGTKNIQYF; CDR3nt: TGCAGCGTTGAAGATGAGGGTACTAAAAACATTCAGTACTTC
j_gene: TRBJ1-1; v_gene: TRBV7-9; abundance: NA; d_gene: NA; CDR3aa: CASSLSSALNTEAFF; CDR3nt: TGTGCCAGCAGCTTATCTTCAGCCTTGAACACTGAAGCTTTCTTT
j_gene: TRBJ1-5; v_gene: TRBV6-2/TRBV6-3; abundance: few; d_gene: TRBD1; CDR3aa: CASSPPKDRIYSNQPQHF; CDR3nt: TGTGCCAGCAGTCCACCTAAGGACAGGATCTATAGCAATCAGCCCCAGCATTTT
j_gene: TRBJ1-4; v_gene: TRBV16; abundance: many; d_gene: NA; CDR3aa: CASSQSKLNEKLFF; CDR3nt: TGTGCCAGCAGCCAATCTAAGTTGAATGAAAAACTGTTTTTT
j_gene: TRBJ2-7; v_gene: TRBV20-1; abundance: few; d_gene: NA; CDR3aa: CSASGGGPYEQYF; CDR3nt: TGCAGTGCTAGCGGGGGCGGGCCCTACGAGCAGTACTTC
j_gene: TRBJ2-5; v_gene: TRBV3-1; abundance: few; d_gene: NA; CDR3aa: CASSHRASYQETQYF; CDR3nt: TGTGCCAGCAGCCACCGGGCCTCGTACCAAGAGACCCAGTACTTC
j_gene: TRBJ2-1; v_gene: TRBV7-9; abundance: many; d_gene: NA; CDR3aa: CASSELQGVTTGEQFF; CDR3nt: TGTGCCAGCAGCGAATTACAGGGAGTAACTACGGGTGAGCAGTTCTTC
j_gene: TRBJ2-3; v_gene: TRBV27; abundance: NA; d_gene: TRBD1; CDR3aa: CASSTPTGKGTDTQYF; CDR3nt: TGTGCCAGCAGCACCCCGACAGGGAAAGGCACAGATACGCAGTATTTT
j_gene: TRBJ2-2; v_gene: TRBV29-1; abundance: many; d_gene: NA; CDR3aa: CSSTARNTGELFF; CDR3nt: TGCAGCTCTACCGCACGAAACACCGGGGAGCTGTTTTTT
j_gene: TRBJ2-1; v_gene: TRBV4-2; abundance: few; d_gene: TRBD2; CDR3aa: CASSQGAQTSWNNEQFF; CDR3nt: TGTGCCAGCAGCCAAGGGGCCCAGACTAGCTGGAACAATGAGCAGTTCTTC
j_gene: TRBJ2-5; v_gene: TRBV28; abundance: NA; d_gene: NA; CDR3aa: CASSLRSGGETQYF; CDR3nt: TGTGCCAGCAGTTTAAGGTCCGGGGGAGAGACCCAGTACTTC
j_gene: TRBJ1-5; v_gene: TRBV4-1; abundance: few; d_gene: NA; CDR3aa: CASSQVGQPQHF; CDR3nt: TGCGCCAGCAGCCAAGTAGGACAGCCCCAGCATTTT
j_gene: TRBJ2-7; v_gene: TRBV27; abundance: NA; d_gene: TRBD1; CDR3aa: CASSPAGQGGYF; CDR3nt: TGTGCCAGCAGTCCGGCGGGACAGGGGGGGTACTTC
j_gene: TRBJ2-7; v_gene: TRBV28; abundance: many; d_gene: NA; CDR3aa: CASSDNEGPEQYF; CDR3nt: TGTGCCAGCAGTGATAACGAGGGTCCGGAGCAGTACTTC
j_gene: TRBJ2-1; v_gene: TRBV11-2; abundance: few; d_gene: TRBD2; CDR3aa: CASSLTVEREYGEQFF; CDR3nt: TGTGCCAGCAGCCTCACCGTGGAGCGGGAGTACGGTGAGCAGTTCTTC
j_gene: TRBJ2-7; v_gene: TRBV5-1; abundance: NA; d_gene: NA; CDR3aa: CASSVDSGIYYEQYF; CDR3nt: TGCGCCAGCAGCGTGGACAGCGGGATTTACTACGAGCAGTACTTC
j_gene: TRBJ2-2; v_gene: TRBV4-1; abundance: few; d_gene: TRBD1; CDR3aa: CASSQDDRGLGELFF; CDR3nt: TGCGCCAGCAGCCAAGATGACAGGGGATTAGGGGAGCTGTTTTTT
j_gene: TRBJ2-7; v_gene: TRBV5-6; abundance: few; d_gene: NA; CDR3aa: CASSLFPTGEQYF; CDR3nt: TGTGCCAGCAGCTTGTTCCCCACAGGCGAGCAGTACTTC
j_gene: TRBJ2-3; v_gene: TRBV20-1; abundance: NA; d_gene: NA; CDR3aa: CSAWTPTDTQYF; CDR3nt: TGCAGTGCTTGGACCCCCACAGATACGCAGTATTTT
j_gene: TRBJ2-3; v_gene: TRBV7-6; abundance: many; d_gene: NA; CDR3aa: CASSLVLAPDTQYF; CDR3nt: TGTGCCAGCAGCTTAGTCCTAGCCCCAGATACGCAGTATTTT
j_gene: TRBJ2-3; v_gene: TRBV12-3/TRBV12-4; abundance: NA; d_gene: NA; CDR3aa: CASRGYGEDSTDTQYF; CDR3nt: TGTGCCAGCAGAGGGTATGGGGAAGACAGCACAGATACGCAGTATTTT
j_gene: TRBJ1-1; v_gene: TRBV7-9; abundance: many; d_gene: NA; CDR3aa: CASSAQDTEAFF; CDR3nt: TGTGCCAGCAGCGCTCAGGACACTGAAGCTTTCTTT
j_gene: TRBJ2-3; v_gene: TRBV9; abundance: few; d_gene: TRBD2; CDR3aa: CASSVSLAGGPDTQYF; CDR3nt: TGTGCCAGCAGCGTATCCCTAGCGGGGGGGCCAGATACGCAGTATTTT
j_gene: TRBJ2-2; v_gene: TRBV11-3; abundance: NA; d_gene: NA; CDR3aa: CASSTRGAANTGELFF; CDR3nt: TGTGCCAGCAGCACGCGCGGTGCCGCGAACACCGGGGAGCTGTTTTTT
j_gene: TRBJ1-6; v_gene: TRBV7-8; abundance: few; d_gene: NA; CDR3aa: CASSLGGRRSYNSPLHF; CDR3nt: TGTGCCAGCAGCTTAGGAGGGCGACGCTCCTATAATTCACCCCTCCACTTT
j_gene: TRBJ2-5; v_gene: TRBV5-6; abundance: NA; d_gene: NA; CDR3aa: CASSLVFGGAGETQYF; CDR3nt: TGTGCCAGCAGCTTGGTATTTGGGGGCGCCGGGGAGACCCAGTACTTC
j_gene: TRBJ2-7; v_gene: TRBV4-1; abundance: many; d_gene: TRBD1; CDR3aa: CASSGRQGPYEQYF; CDR3nt: TGCGCCAGCAGCGGACGACAGGGCCCCTACGAGCAGTACTTC
j_gene: TRBJ1-3; v_gene: TRBV29-1; abundance: NA; d_gene: TRBD1; CDR3aa: CSVEGPGQDGNTIYF; CDR3nt: TGCAGCGTTGAAGGGCCCGGACAGGATGGGAACACCATATATTTT
j_gene: TRBJ2-1; v_gene: TRBV2; abundance: few; d_gene: NA; CDR3aa: CASGPASNEQFF; CDR3nt: TGTGCCAGCGGTCCCGCGAGCAATGAGCAGTTCTTC
j_gene: TRBJ2-3; v_gene: TRBV28; abundance: NA; d_gene: TRBD1; CDR3aa: CASSSPEGGQRTDTQYF; CDR3nt: TGTGCCAGCAGTTCGCCCGAAGGGGGCCAGAGGACAGATACGCAGTATTTT
j_gene: TRBJ2-1; v_gene: TRBV21-1; abundance: few; d_gene: NA; CDR3aa: CASNEVGGPYNEQFF; CDR3nt: TGTGCCAGCAACGAAGTGGGAGGGCCCTACAATGAGCAGTTCTTC
j_gene: TRBJ2-7; v_gene: TRBV7-9; abundance: NA; d_gene: NA; CDR3aa: CASPRFRANGYEQYF; CDR3nt: TGTGCCAGCCCCCGATTCAGGGCTAACGGCTACGAGCAGTACTTC
j_gene: TRBJ2-3; v_gene: TRBV4-3; abundance: few; d_gene: NA; CDR3aa: CASSQIQGSGTDTQYF; CDR3nt: TGCGCCAGCAGCCAAATACAGGGTAGTGGGACAGATACGCAGTATTTT
j_gene: TRBJ2-1; v_gene: TRBV12-3/TRBV12-4; abundance: NA; d_gene: NA; CDR3aa: CASSLDSSALYNEQFF; CDR3nt: TGTGCCAGCAGTTTAGACTCTAGCGCGCTCTACAATGAGCAGTTCTTC
j_gene: TRBJ2-2; v_gene: TRBV28; abundance: NA; d_gene: NA; CDR3aa: CASSGHYTGELFF; CDR3nt: TGTGCCAGCAGCGGACATTACACCGGGGAGCTGTTTTTT